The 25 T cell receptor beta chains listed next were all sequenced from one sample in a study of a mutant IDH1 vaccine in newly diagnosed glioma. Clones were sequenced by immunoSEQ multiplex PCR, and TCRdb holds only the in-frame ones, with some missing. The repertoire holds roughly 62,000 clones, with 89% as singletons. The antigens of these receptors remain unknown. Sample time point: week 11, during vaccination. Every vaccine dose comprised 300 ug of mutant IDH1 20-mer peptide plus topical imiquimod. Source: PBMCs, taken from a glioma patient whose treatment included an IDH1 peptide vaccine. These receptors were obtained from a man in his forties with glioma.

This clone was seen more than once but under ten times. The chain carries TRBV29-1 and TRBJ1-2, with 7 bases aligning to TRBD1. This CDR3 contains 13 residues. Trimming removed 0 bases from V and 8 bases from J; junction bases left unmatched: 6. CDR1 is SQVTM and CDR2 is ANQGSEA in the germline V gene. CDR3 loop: CSVEDWAGGGYTF. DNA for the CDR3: TGCAGCGTTGAAGATTGGGCAGGGGGAGGCTACACCTTC.

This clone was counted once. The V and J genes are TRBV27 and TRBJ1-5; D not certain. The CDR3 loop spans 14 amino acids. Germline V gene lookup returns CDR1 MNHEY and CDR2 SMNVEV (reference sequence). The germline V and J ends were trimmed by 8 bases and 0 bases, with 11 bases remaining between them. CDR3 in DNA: TGTGCCAGCGGACTCAGGATTAGCAATCAGCCCCAGCATTTT. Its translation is CASGLRISNQPQHF.

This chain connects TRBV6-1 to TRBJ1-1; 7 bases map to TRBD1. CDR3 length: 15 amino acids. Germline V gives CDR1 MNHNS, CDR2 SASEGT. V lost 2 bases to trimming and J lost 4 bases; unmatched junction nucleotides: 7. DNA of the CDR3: TGTGCCAGCAGTGAACACCCAGGGGGGAGCACTGAAGCTTTCTTT. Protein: CASSEHPGGSTEAFF.

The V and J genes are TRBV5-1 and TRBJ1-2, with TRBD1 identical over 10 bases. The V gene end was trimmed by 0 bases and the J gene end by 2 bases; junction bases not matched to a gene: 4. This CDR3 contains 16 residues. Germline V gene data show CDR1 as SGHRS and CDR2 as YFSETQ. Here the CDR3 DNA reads TGCGCCAGCAGCTTGGAGGGGGACAGGGGAAACTATGGCTACACCTTC. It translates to CASSLEGDRGNYGYTF.

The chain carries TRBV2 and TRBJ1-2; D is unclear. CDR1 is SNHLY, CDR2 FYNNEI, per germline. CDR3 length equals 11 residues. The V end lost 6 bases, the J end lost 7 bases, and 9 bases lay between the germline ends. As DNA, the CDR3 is TGTGCCAGCAGCGTTCTGGTTGGCTACACCTTC. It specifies CASSVLVGYTF. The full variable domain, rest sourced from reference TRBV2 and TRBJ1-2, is EPEVTQTPSHQVTQMGQEVILRCVPISNHLYFYWYRQILGQKVEFLVSFYNNEISEKSEIFDDQFSVERPDGSNFTLKIRSTKLEDSAMYFCASSVLVGYTFGSGTRLTVV.

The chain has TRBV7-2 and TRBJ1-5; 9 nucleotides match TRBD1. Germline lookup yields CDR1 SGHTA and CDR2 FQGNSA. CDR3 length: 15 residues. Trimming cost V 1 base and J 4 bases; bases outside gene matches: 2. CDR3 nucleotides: TGTGCCAGCAGCTTAGATGGGACAGGGAATCAGCCCCAGCATTTT. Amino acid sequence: CASSLDGTGNQPQHF.

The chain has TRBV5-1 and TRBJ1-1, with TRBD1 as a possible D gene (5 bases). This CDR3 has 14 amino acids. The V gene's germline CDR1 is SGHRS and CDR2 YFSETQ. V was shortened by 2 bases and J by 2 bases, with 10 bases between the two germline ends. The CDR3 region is CASSFDSYNTEAFF. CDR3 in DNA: TGCGCCAGCAGCTTTGACAGTTACAACACTGAAGCTTTCTTT.

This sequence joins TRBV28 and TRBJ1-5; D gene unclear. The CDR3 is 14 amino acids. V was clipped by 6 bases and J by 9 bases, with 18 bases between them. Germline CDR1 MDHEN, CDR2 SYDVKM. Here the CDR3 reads CASSQRQYTGPQHF. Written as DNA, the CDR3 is TGTGCCAGCAGCCAAAGGCAGTATACTGGGCCCCAGCATTTT.

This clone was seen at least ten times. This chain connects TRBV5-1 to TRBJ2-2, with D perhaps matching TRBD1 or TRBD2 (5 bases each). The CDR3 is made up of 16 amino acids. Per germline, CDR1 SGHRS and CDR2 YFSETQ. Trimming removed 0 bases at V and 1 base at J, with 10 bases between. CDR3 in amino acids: CASSLAGPGNTGELFF. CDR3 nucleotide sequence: TGCGCCAGCAGCTTGGCGGGACCGGGGAACACCGGGGAGCTGTTTTTT.

CDR3 amino acids: CASSYSRGQADYGYTF. In DNA form, the CDR3 reads TGTGCCAGCAGTTACTCGAGAGGGCAGGCAGACTATGGCTACACCTTC. The chain is built from TRBV6-6 and TRBJ1-2; D is ambiguous. The V gene's germline CDR1 is MNHNY and CDR2 SVGAGI (reference sequence). Trimming removed 0 bases at V and 3 bases at J, with 14 bases between. The CDR3 length is 16 residues.

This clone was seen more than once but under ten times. Here the CDR3 DNA reads TGTGCCAGCAGCTCTCCTAGGGGACCATCCTACAATGAGCAGTTCTTC. Amino acid sequence: CASSSPRGPSYNEQFF. The gene calls are TRBV7-6 and TRBJ2-1; D tentatively fits TRBD1 or TRBD2 (5 bases each). The CDR3 runs 16 residues. Germline V gives CDR1 SGHVS, CDR2 FNYEAQ. V was clipped by 4 bases and J by 1 base, with 14 bases between them.

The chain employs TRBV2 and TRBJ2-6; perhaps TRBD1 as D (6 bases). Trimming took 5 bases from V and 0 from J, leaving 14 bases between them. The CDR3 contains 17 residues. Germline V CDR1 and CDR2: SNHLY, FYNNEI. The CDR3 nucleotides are TGTGCCAGCAGTTCCGGGGCAGGGGCCTCTGGGGCCAACGTCCTGACTTTC. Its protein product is CASSSGAGASGANVLTF. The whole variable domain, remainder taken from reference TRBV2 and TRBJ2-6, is EPEVTQTPSHQVTQMGQEVILRCVPISNHLYFYWYRQILGQKVEFLVSFYNNEISEKSEIFDDQFSVERPDGSNFTLKIRSTKLEDSAMYFCASSSGAGASGANVLTFGAGSRLTVL.

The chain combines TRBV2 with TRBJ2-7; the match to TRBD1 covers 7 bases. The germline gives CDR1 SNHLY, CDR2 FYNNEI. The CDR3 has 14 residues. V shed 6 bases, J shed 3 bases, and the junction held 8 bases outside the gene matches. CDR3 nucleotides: TGTGCCAGCAGCCGACGGGACAGTTACTACGAGCAGTACTTC. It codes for CASSRRDSYYEQYF.

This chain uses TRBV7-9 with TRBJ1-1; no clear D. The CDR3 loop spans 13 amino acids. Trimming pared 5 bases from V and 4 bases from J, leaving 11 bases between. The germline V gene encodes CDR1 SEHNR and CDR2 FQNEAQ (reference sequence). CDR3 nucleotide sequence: TGTGCCAGCAGCCCCCCTTCCGCCACTGAAGCTTTCTTT. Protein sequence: CASSPPSATEAFF.

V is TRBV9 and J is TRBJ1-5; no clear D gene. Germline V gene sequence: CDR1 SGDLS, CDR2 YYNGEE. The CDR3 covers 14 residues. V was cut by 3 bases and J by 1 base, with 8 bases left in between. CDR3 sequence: CASSDSESNQPQHF. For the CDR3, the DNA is TGTGCCAGCAGCGACAGTGAAAGCAATCAGCCCCAGCATTTT.

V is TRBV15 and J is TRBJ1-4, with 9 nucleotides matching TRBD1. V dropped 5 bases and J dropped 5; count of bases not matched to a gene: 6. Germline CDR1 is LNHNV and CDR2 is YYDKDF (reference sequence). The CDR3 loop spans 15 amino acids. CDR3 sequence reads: CATSRGTGMNEKLFF. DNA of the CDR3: TGTGCCACCAGCCGAGGGACAGGGATGAATGAAAAACTGTTTTTT.

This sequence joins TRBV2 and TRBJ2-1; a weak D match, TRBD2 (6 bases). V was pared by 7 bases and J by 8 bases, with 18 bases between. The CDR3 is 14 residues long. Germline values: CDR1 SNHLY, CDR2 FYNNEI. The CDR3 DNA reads TGTGCCAGCACCCGTCGGACTACTAGCCATGAGCAGTTCTTC. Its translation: CASTRRTTSHEQFF.

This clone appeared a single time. The CDR3 is CASSGGGRSSYEQYF. CDR3 nucleotides: TGCGCCAGCAGCGGAGGCGGGAGGTCCTCCTACGAGCAGTACTTC. This rearrangement joins TRBV5-1 to TRBJ2-5; 8 nucleotides line up with TRBD2. The J call may be incorrect, as the DNA end agrees better with TRBJ2-7. Germline V gene data show CDR1 as SGHRS and CDR2 as YFSETQ. The CDR3 extends over 15 amino acids.

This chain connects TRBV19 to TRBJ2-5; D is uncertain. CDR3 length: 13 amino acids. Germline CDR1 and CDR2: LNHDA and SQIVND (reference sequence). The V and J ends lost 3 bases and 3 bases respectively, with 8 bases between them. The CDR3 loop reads CASSIAREETQYF. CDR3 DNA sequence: TGTGCCAGTAGTATTGCCAGAGAAGAGACCCAGTACTTC. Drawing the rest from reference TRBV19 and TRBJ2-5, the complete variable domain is DGGITQSPKYLFRKEGQNVTLSCEQNLNHDAMYWYRQDPGQGLRLIYYSQIVNDFQKGDIAEGYSVSREKKESFPLTVTSAQKNPTAFYLCASSIAREETQYFGPGTRLLVL.

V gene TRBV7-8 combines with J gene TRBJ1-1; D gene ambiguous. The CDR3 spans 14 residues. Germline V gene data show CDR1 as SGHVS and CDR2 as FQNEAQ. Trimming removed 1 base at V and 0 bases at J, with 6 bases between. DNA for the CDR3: TGTGCCAGCAGCTTAGGACGTCTGAACACTGAAGCTTTCTTT. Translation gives CASSLGRLNTEAFF.

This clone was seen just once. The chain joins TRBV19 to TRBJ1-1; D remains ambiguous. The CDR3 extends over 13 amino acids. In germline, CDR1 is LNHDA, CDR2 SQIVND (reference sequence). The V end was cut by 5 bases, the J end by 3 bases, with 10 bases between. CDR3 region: CASSFGVDTEAFF. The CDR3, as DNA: TGTGCCAGTAGTTTCGGGGTCGACACTGAAGCTTTCTTT.

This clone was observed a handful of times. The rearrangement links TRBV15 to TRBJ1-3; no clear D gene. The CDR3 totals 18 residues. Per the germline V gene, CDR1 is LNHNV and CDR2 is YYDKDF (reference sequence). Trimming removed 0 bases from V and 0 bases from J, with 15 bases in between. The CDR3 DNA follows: TGTGCCACCAGCAGAGACAAAAACGGATGGAACTCTGGAAACACCATATATTTT. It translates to CATSRDKNGWNSGNTIYF.

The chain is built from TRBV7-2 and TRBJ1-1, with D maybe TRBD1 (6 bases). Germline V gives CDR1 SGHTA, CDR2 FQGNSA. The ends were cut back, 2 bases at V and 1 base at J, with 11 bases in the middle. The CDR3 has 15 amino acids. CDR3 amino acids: CASSLQGLGNTEAFF. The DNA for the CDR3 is TGTGCCAGCAGCTTACAGGGGCTCGGGAACACTGAAGCTTTCTTT.

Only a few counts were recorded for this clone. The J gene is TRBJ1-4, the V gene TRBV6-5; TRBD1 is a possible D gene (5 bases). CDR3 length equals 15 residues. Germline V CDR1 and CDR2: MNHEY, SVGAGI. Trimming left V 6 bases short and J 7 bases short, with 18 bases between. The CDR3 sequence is CASRRDATQVEKLFF. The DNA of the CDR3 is TGTGCCAGCAGAAGGGACGCGACGCAGGTTGAAAAACTGTTTTTT.

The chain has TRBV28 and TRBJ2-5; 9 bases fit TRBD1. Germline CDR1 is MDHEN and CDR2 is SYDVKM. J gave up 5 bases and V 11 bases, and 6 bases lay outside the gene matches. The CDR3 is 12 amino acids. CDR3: CAGGTGPETQYF. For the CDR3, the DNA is TGTGCCGGCGGGACAGGGCCCGAGACCCAGTACTTC.